Listed below are T cell receptor beta chains from one sample, sequenced in a study of radiotherapy plus CTLA-4 blockade in lung cancer. Produced via immunoSEQ multiplex PCR; TCRdb's table is partial and in-frame only. Among 62,000 or so clones listed, 70% to 80% were seen once. The starting material was peripheral blood, obtained from a patient treated with radiotherapy plus ipilimumab. The receptors were gathered from a human donor with non-small cell lung cancer who had a complete response to radiotherapy plus ipilimumab. Each CDR3 is given with its conserved first and last residue. D genes are given only for firm matches. A clone size is listed for some rows: how often the clone was seen (once, few, many), or a class if it is expanded.

d_call	v_call	clone_size	j_call	cdr3_aa	cdr3_nt
TRBD2	TRBV5-1	NA	TRBJ2-5	CASSGTSGSQETQYF	TGCGCCAGCAGCGGGACTAGCGGGAGCCAAGAGACCCAGTACTTC
NA	TRBV10-2	NA	TRBJ1-5	CASSESPSNQPQHF	TGCGCCAGCAGTGAGTCCCCCAGCAATCAGCCCCAGCATTTT
NA	TRBV27	NA	TRBJ2-1	CASGPKGGLSYNEQFF	TGTGCCAGTGGGCCAAAGGGCGGTTTATCCTACAATGAGCAGTTCTTC
NA	TRBV6-1	NA	TRBJ1-2	CASTDRYGYTF	TGTGCCAGCACCGACCGCTATGGCTACACCTTC
NA	TRBV7-2	NA	TRBJ2-2	CASSLEGLDTGELFF	TGTGCCAGCAGCTTAGAGGGATTGGACACCGGGGAGCTGTTTTTT
TRBD1	TRBV6-6	NA	TRBJ1-1	CASSSPGTGGTEAFF	TGTGCCAGCAGTTCTCCCGGGACAGGGGGGACTGAAGCTTTCTTT
NA	TRBV5-1	NA	TRBJ2-1	CASSFNTYNEQFF	TGCGCCAGCAGCTTTAACACCTACAATGAGCAGTTCTTC
NA	TRBV5-8	NA	TRBJ1-2	CASSLVQGKYSYGYTF	TGTGCCAGCAGCTTAGTTCAGGGCAAATATAGCTATGGCTACACCTTC
NA	TRBV5-1	NA	TRBJ2-3	CASSLSGTDTQYF	TGCGCCAGCAGCTTGAGCGGCACAGATACGCAGTATTTT
NA	TRBV18	NA	TRBJ2-2	CASSPQGDTGELFF	TGTGCCAGCTCACCACAGGGGGACACCGGGGAGCTGTTTTTT
NA	TRBV5-1	NA	TRBJ2-5	CASSLAGTGETQYF	TGCGCCAGCAGCTTGGCCGGGACGGGGGAGACCCAGTACTTC
TRBD1	TRBV11-2	NA	TRBJ1-2	CASSLDRVTNYGYTF	TGTGCCAGCAGCTTGGACAGGGTGACCAACTATGGCTACACCTTC
TRBD2	TRBV11-3	once	TRBJ2-7	CASGTSFSYEQYF	TGTGCCAGCGGGACTAGCTTTTCCTACGAGCAGTACTTC
NA	TRBV4-2	NA	TRBJ2-7	CASSGGRVGSEQYF	TGTGCCAGCAGCGGGGGCAGGGTAGGATCCGAGCAGTACTTC
NA	TRBV10-3	NA	TRBJ1-2	CAISEQGHGYTF	TGTGCCATCAGTGAGCAGGGGCATGGCTACACCTTC
TRBD2	TRBV6-6	NA	TRBJ2-1	CASNPSGTSGQQFF	TGTGCCAGCAATCCTTCCGGGACTAGCGGACAGCAGTTCTTC
NA	TRBV23-1	NA	TRBJ2-2	CASQNKGGWGGELFF	TGCGCCAGCCAAAACAAAGGTGGTTGGGGCGGGGAGCTGTTTTTT